The 17 T cell receptor beta chains below come from one sample, sequenced in a study of T cells in Graves' hyperthyroidism and ophthalmopathy. TCR beta CDR3 regions were amplified from RNA. HTBI primers drove first-round RT-PCR of the TCR CDR3. One entry per CDR3 protein results from TCRdb running MiXCR on the multiplex PCR reads. Here the sample spans about 400,000 distinct CDR3 sequences, over 12% being singletons. Sequenced input: blood. All receptors come from a young man with Graves' ophthalmopathy.

This clonotype was recorded many times. The V and J genes are TRBV7-3 and TRBJ2-3, with TRBD2 identical over 12 bases. Germline V gene lookup returns CDR1 SGHTA and CDR2 FQGTGA. This CDR3 has 15 amino acids. V gave up 2 bases and J gave up 8 bases; unmatched junction bases: 5. The CDR3 DNA follows: TGTGCCAGCAGCTTACTTCCTAGCGGGAGGGCTACGCAGTATTTT. It is translated as CASSLLPSGRATQYF.

In this sample, this clonotype turned up many times. The J gene is TRBJ2-3, the V gene TRBV27; TRBD2 agrees at 7 bases. The V segment lost 6 bases and the J segment 3 bases; nucleotides outside the gene matches: 6. The CDR3 extends over 14 amino acids. Germline-derived CDR1 and CDR2 are MNHEY and SMNVEV (reference sequence). The CDR3 is CASSLGGETDTQYF. The CDR3 bases are TGTGCCAGCAGCCTTGGGGGGGAAACAGATACGCAGTATTTT.

This clonotype was detected only a few times. This chain joins TRBV7-9 and TRBJ1-1; possible D gene TRBD1, 5 bases. V dropped 2 bases and J dropped 1 base, with 23 bases sitting between them. The V gene's germline CDR1 is SEHNR and CDR2 FQNEAQ (reference sequence). The CDR3 sequence is 19 residues long. The CDR3 sequence: CASSLRGRGGPRTNTEAFF. Written as DNA, the CDR3 is TGTGCCAGCAGCTTAAGGGGTAGAGGTGGGCCCAGGACGAACACTGAAGCTTTCTTT.

This clonotype was found many times. V is TRBV10-1 and J is TRBJ1-1; unclear D gene. V was pared by 4 bases and J by 8 bases, with 8 bases between. Germline CDR1 reads WNHNN; CDR2 reads SYGVQD (reference sequence). The CDR3 is 11 residues long. In DNA form, the CDR3 reads TGCGCCAGCAGTGCGGGCGGAGAAGCTTTCTTT. Translated: CASSAGGEAFF.

J is TRBJ2-1 and V is TRBV7-9; D possibly matches TRBD1 or TRBD2 (7 bases each). Trimming cost V 3 bases and J 8 bases, with 17 bases left between them. CDR3 length equals 15 residues. Germline V lookup: CDR1 SEHNR, CDR2 FQNEAQ (reference sequence). CDR3 loop: CASSFSGAGGDEQFF. The CDR3 nucleotides are TGTGCCAGCAGCTTCAGCGGGGCAGGGGGGGATGAGCAGTTCTTC.

This clonotype was observed many times. The chain joins TRBV6-1 to TRBJ2-5; a weak D match, TRBD1 (5 bases). V was trimmed by 5 bases and J by 3 bases, leaving 13 bases between them. The CDR3 is 14 residues long. Germline V gene data show CDR1 as MNHNS and CDR2 as SASEGT. CDR3 amino acids: CASSYDPGKETQYF. CDR3 DNA sequence: TGTGCCAGCAGTTACGACCCAGGGAAAGAGACCCAGTACTTC.

This clonotype has just a few counts. The rearrangement uses TRBV9 and TRBJ2-7, with 9 bases lining up with TRBD2. The end of the DNA fits TRBJ2-1 better, so the J call may be wrong. The length of the CDR3 is 16 residues. Germline-derived CDR1 and CDR2 are SGDLS and YYNGEE. DNA of the CDR3: TGTGCCAGCAGCGTAGCGGTGGGCGGGAGGGCCTACGAGCAGTTCTTC. This gives the protein CASSVAVGGRAYEQFF.

V usage is TRBV5-1 and J usage is TRBJ2-1, with 12 bases matching TRBD2. CDR1 is SGHRS, CDR2 YFSETQ, per germline. Germline trimming cut 0 bases from V and 9 bases from J; bases unmatched to any gene: 7. This CDR3 has 16 residues. This CDR3 is CASSLGLAGGYSEQFF. For the CDR3, the DNA is TGCGCCAGCAGCTTGGGGCTAGCGGGAGGGTATAGTGAGCAGTTCTTC.

The chain is built from TRBV29-1 and TRBJ2-2; possible D gene TRBD1, 6 bases. Trimming removed 5 bases at V and 1 base at J, with 8 bases between. This CDR3 spans 13 amino acids. The germline V gene encodes CDR1 SQVTM and CDR2 ANQGSEA. Written as DNA, the CDR3 is TGCAGCGTTCCGGGACAGAACACCGGGGAGCTGTTTTTT. Translated, it gives CSVPGQNTGELFF.

This clonotype has ten or more counts. J is TRBJ1-2 and V is TRBV6-1, with D possibly matching TRBD1 (6 bases). V was shortened by 2 bases and J by 5 bases, with 9 bases between the two germline ends. CDR3 size: 13 residues. The germline V gene has CDR1 MNHNS and CDR2 SASEGT. DNA of the CDR3: TGTGCCAGCAGTGAATGGACAGCGTATGGCTACACCTTC. This codes for CASSEWTAYGYTF.

This clonotype was counted at least ten times. V is TRBV12-3 or TRBV12-4 and J is TRBJ2-3; D call uncertain. This CDR3 has 16 amino acids. Trimming pared 8 bases from V and 1 base from J, leaving 19 bases between. In nucleotides, the CDR3 is TGTGCCAGCCGACTTGGTAGGGAAAGTCGCACAGATACGCAGTATTTT. Translated: CASRLGRESRTDTQYF.

This clonotype was detected ten times or more. This chain links TRBV12-3 or TRBV12-4 with TRBJ1-2; unclear D gene. Trimming removed 3 bases at V and 3 bases at J, with 5 bases between. The CDR3 runs 12 residues. The CDR3 DNA sequence: TGTGCCAGCAGTTTCGAGGACTATGGCTACACCTTC. Protein sequence: CASSFEDYGYTF.

The chain joins TRBV12-3 or TRBV12-4 to TRBJ1-5, with 7 bases fitting TRBD1. The CDR3 is made up of 15 amino acids. The junction had 11 bases not matched to a gene; V was cut back by 6 bases and J by 6 bases. CDR3: CASSLREGAFQPQHF. In DNA, the CDR3 is TGTGCCAGCAGCCTCCGGGAGGGGGCGTTTCAGCCCCAGCATTTT.

This clonotype was counted ten times or more. The chain employs TRBV2 and TRBJ2-7; TRBD2 aligns across 8 bases. Trimming cost V 2 bases and J 6 bases; bases outside gene matches: 15. Germline lookup yields CDR1 SNHLY and CDR2 FYNNEI. CDR3 length equals 17 residues. The CDR3 is CASSEPNRGGPKGEQYF. The CDR3 DNA sequence: TGTGCCAGCAGTGAACCCAACCGGGGGGGGCCGAAAGGCGAGCAGTACTTC.

This clonotype was recorded at least ten times. CDR3: CATEGQGFYEQYF. In DNA, the CDR3 is TGTGCCACCGAAGGGCAGGGATTCTACGAGCAGTACTTC. This chain connects TRBV3-1 to TRBJ2-7, with a tentative D call TRBD1 (5 bases). Trimming took 10 bases from V and 3 from J, leaving 16 bases between them. Germline-derived CDR1 and CDR2 are LGHDT and YNNKEL (reference sequence). This CDR3 contains 13 residues.

This clonotype occurred many times. The V gene is TRBV5-1, the J gene TRBJ2-7; D remains unclear. CDR3 length: 15 amino acids. Trimming shortened V by 0 bases and J by 3 bases, and 13 bases separated the two germline ends. Germline assignment: CDR1 SGHRS and CDR2 YFSETQ. CDR3: CASSLGAANSYEQYF. The CDR3 coding sequence is TGCGCCAGCAGCTTGGGGGCGGCTAACAGCTACGAGCAGTACTTC.

This clonotype has ten or more counts. CDR3 DNA: TGTGCCAGCAGATCCCGACAGGGACGTGGGGCCAACGTCCTGACTTTC. It encodes CASRSRQGRGANVLTF. V usage is TRBV2 and J usage is TRBJ2-6; TRBD1 matches 7 bases. The CDR3 extends over 16 amino acids. V lost 6 bases, J lost 3 bases, and 8 bases stayed unmatched. Germline lookup yields CDR1 SNHLY and CDR2 FYNNEI.